This TCR beta chain was identified in a study of shared clonotypes between healthy human individuals. Study findings and constraints: Despite large depth, sorted-subset datasets appeared incompletely sequenced. Across subsets, estimated richness was generally greater for naive than for memory populations.

As regards this clone: Its antigen is currently unknown.

CD45RO-negative, CCR7-selected cells formed the naive CD8 fraction, which excluded terminally differentiated effector memory CD45RA+ cells. Germline V gives CDR1 MDHEN, CDR2 SYDVKM. This CDR3 has 16 residues. V lost 5 bases, J lost 0 bases, and 14 bases lay in between. TCRdb's copy holds only in-frame clones and misses some; the assay was immunoSEQ multiplex PCR. The data show more than 550,000 clones, with about 92% seen just once and 24% held by the top ten. This rearrangement joins TRBV28 to TRBJ1-5; D is possibly TRBD1 (5 bases). The receptor was isolated from a man between 25 and 39 years old in good health. Sequencing was performed on naive CD8+ T cells sorted from blood. The CDR3 region has the DNA TGTGCCAGCAGTCCAGGGTTTGTAGATAGCAATCAGCCCCAGCATTTT. This translates into CASSPGFVDSNQPQHF.